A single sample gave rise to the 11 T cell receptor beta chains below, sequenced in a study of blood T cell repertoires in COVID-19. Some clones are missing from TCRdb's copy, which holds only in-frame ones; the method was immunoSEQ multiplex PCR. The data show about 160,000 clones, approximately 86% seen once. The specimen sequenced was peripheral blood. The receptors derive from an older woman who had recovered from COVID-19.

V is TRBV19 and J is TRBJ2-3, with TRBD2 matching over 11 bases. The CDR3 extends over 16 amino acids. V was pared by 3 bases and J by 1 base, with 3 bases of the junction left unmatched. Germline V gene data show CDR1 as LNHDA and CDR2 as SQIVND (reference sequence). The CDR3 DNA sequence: TGTGCCAGTAGTATGAGGGGACTAGCGGGCACAGATACGCAGTATTTT. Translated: CASSMRGLAGTDTQYF.

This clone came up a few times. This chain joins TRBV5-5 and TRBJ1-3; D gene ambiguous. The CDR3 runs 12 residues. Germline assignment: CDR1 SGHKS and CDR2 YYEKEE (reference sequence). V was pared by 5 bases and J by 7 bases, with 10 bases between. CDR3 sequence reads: CASSRERNTIYF. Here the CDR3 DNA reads TGTGCCAGCAGTCGGGAACGGAACACCATATATTTT.

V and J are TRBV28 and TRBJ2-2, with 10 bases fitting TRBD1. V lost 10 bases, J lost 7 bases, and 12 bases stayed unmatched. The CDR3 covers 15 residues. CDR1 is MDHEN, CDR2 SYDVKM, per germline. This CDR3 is CATTDRGLLGGELFF. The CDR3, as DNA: TGTGCCACCACCGACAGGGGGCTATTGGGCGGGGAGCTGTTTTTT.

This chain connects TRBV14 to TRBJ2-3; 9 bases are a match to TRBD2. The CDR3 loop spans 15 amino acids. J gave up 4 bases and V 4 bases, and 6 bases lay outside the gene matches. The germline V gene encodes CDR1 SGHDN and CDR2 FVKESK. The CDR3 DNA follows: TGTGCCAGCAGCCTAGCGGGGGCCGAGGCAGATACGCAGTATTTT. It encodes CASSLAGAEADTQYF.

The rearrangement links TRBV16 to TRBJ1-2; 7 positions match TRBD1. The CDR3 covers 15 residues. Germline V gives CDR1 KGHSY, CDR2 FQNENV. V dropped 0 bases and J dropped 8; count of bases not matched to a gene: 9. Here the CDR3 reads CASSQSFGQARGYTF. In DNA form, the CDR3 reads TGTGCCAGCAGCCAATCGTTCGGACAGGCCCGGGGCTACACCTTC.

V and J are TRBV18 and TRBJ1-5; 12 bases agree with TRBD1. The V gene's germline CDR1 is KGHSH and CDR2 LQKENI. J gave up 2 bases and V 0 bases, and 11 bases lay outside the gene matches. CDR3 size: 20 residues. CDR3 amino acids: CASSPPGQGAMLEGNQPQHF. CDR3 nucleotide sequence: TGTGCCAGCTCACCACCGGGACAGGGGGCCATGCTCGAAGGCAATCAGCCCCAGCATTTT.

The CDR3 region is CASSLADSGYEQYF. The DNA for the CDR3 is TGCGCCAGCAGCTTGGCCGACAGTGGTTACGAGCAGTACTTC. The genes are TRBV5-1 and TRBJ2-7; tentatively, D is TRBD1 (5 bases). This CDR3 has 14 amino acids. V was pared by 0 bases and J by 4 bases, with 11 bases between. Germline V lookup: CDR1 SGHRS, CDR2 YFSETQ.

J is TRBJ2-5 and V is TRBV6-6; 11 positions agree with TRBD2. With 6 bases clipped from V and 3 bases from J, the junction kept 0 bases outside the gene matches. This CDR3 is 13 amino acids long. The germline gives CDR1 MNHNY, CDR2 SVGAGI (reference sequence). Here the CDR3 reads CASRTSGEETQYF. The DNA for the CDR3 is TGTGCCAGCAGGACTAGCGGGGAAGAGACCCAGTACTTC.

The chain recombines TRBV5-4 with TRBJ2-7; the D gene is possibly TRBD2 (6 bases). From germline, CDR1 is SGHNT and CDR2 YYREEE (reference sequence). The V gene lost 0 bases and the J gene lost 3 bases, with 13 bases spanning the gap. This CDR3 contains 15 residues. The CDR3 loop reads CASSLGPSRGYEQYF. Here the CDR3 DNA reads TGTGCCAGCAGCTTGGGACCATCGCGGGGCTACGAGCAGTACTTC.

This CDR3 is CASSPPNRAADTQYF. The DNA for the CDR3 is TGTGCCAGCTCACCACCGAACAGGGCGGCAGATACGCAGTATTTT. This chain links TRBV18 with TRBJ2-3; tentative D call: TRBD1 (6 bases). The CDR3 totals 15 residues. Trimming stripped 0 bases from V and 4 bases from J, with 11 bases between. The germline gives CDR1 KGHSH, CDR2 LQKENI.

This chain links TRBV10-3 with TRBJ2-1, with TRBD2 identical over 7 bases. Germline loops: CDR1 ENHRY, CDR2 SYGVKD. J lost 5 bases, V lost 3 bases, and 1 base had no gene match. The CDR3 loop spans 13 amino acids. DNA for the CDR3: TGTGCCATCAGTGACCGGGGGGACAATGAGCAGTTCTTC. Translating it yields CAISDRGDNEQFF.